This TCR beta chain was sequenced for a study of blood T cell repertoires in COVID-19 (dated by TCRdb to the early 2020s). General notes on the study: Collaborator samples came from the United States, Italy and Spain and covered acute and convalescent phases of COVID-19. The prospective study material was composed of cDNA or gDNA derived from T cells, B-cell-depleted T cells, or PBMCs. Subjects who had been exposed to COVID-19, were actively infected with it, or had recovered from it provided the deeply sampled blood TCRbeta repertoires that made up the dataset. A freely available public database, intended as a resource for researchers studying the immune response to SARS-CoV-2, is where the repertoires were released. The samples were drawn from two sources: the first 160 participants of the ongoing ImmuneRACE study, and 1,254 subjects contributed by 6 global collaborators. Sample metadata almost always included a de-identified subject ID, COVID-19 status, age in years and sex. Where available, HLA class I and class II types were taken from metadata supplied by the sample provider and were not determined by assay-based typing.

The immunoSEQ Assay, a bias-controlled multiplex PCR, was used to amplify TCRbeta CDR3 regions from genomic DNA. As for how the authors treated the data: Within the assay, amplification of reference gene primers was used to estimate how many nucleated cells each sample contained. To quantify the absolute abundance of each unique TCRbeta CDR3 rearrangement, sequence reads were collapsed and filtered. Productive Simpson clonality was computed per sample as the square root of Simpson's diversity index over productive rearrangements. TCRdb holds this immuneACCESS table with in-frame rearrangements only. Some clones are missing; in checked studies, unresolved V genes explain under half, and the rest has no known cause. The D gene and trimming were derived from the DNA, and the V and J assignments and clone size from that table. Within this sample are 200,000 to 250,000 clones, with 83% of them counted one time only. The ten biggest clones cover approximately 5% of the sample.

Remarks on this clone: Its recognized antigen is unknown. Base qualities are not recorded, but no much larger clone differs from it by a single base.

V is shortened by 0 bases, J by 5 bases, and the region joining them spans 14 bases. Per the germline V gene, SGDLS is the CDR1 and YYNGEE is the CDR2. The CDR3 measures 15 amino acids from cysteine to phenylalanine. Just CDR3 DNA is preserved here, 45 bases in frame from base 1. In the prospective study, participants were about 18 to 89 years old, resided in approximately 25 geographic areas of the United States, and were enrolled through a virtual design. In the prospective study, cohorts were assigned on the basis of participant-reported clinical history obtained from a screening survey and a study questionnaire. Exposed participants had been in contact, within 2 weeks of entering the study, with a person who had a PCR-confirmed or clinician-diagnosed case of COVID-19. In the prospective study, whole blood, serum and a nasopharyngeal or oropharyngeal swab were collected from each participant by mobile phlebotomists. Additional blood draws and questionnaires over a 2-month period could optionally be provided by prospective study participants. Before DNA extraction, blood samples from the prospective study were shipped at room temperature or frozen.

Here is what the overall study found, with its caveats: How much clinical and demographic metadata was included differed by source and by participant, and the metadata was provided uncurated.

Material for sequencing was PBMCs or T cells enriched from blood (not recorded which). This sequence was found in a woman in her fifties or sixties who had been exposed to COVID-19. The sequence joins TRBV9 to TRBJ1-2; TRBD1 might be the D gene, on 6 matching bases. The DNA is TGTGCCAGCAGCGTAGGAGGGACACTAAAGTATGGCTACACCTTC. Its protein product is CASSVGGTLKYGYTF.